This TCR beta chain was sequenced in a study of T cells in Graves' hyperthyroidism and ophthalmopathy (dated by TCRdb to between 2018 and 2021). For context, the study as a whole: Peripheral blood was sampled at the time of initial diagnosis, prior to any treatment. To identify distinguishing TCR V-J signatures, a discovery cohort of roughly 100 patients was used, comprising 40 to 45 with Graves' ophthalmopathy and around 57 with stable Graves' hyperthyroidism. An independent validation cohort of around 19 hyperthyroidism patients and 17 patients who later progressed to ophthalmopathy tested prospective prediction of ophthalmopathy. For training and testing, the 80 to 100 patients in the discovery cohort were randomly divided in a 7:3 ratio. Thyroid tissue and blood T-cell repertoires from six or seven Graves' hyperthyroidism patients were also compared in the study. Once sampling was done, hyperthyroidism patients were given methimazole at a starting dose of 30 mg daily, whereas ophthalmopathy patients were given high-dose intravenous methylprednisolone. TCR Vbeta CDR3 sequencing of 120 to 150 peripheral blood samples (more than 40 ophthalmopathy, about 75 hyperthyroidism and 17 progressor patients) is reported in the paper. What the research found in general, with its limitations: In validation, progression to ophthalmopathy was predicted by the model with around 71% sensitivity and roughly 76% specificity, a median of approximately 6.5 months before onset. A 13 V-J signature model separated ophthalmopathy from stable hyperthyroidism, with approximately 87% sensitivity and 81% to 83% specificity in cross-validation and 80%/75% in testing. Most expanded thyroid clonotypes (frequency above 0.001) were also detected in blood, suggesting blood repertoires may reflect thyroid immune responses. Sample size was not statistically predetermined, and investigators were not blinded to group allocation.

Via the germline V gene (reference sequence), CDR1 is LNHDA and CDR2 SQIVND. Inclusive of the bounding cysteine and phenylalanine, the CDR3 is 13 residues long. Left in the record is the CDR3 DNA by itself, 39 bases read in frame from the first base. V sheds 4 bases and J sheds 8 bases, leaving 11 bases between their ends. The TCR beta CDR3 regions were amplified from RNA transcripts. For the first round of RT-PCR on the TCR CDR3, the HTBI primer set was used together with the Qiagen OneStep RT-PCR kit. Libraries were constructed in a second round of multiplex PCR, after which size selection and purification were performed. Libraries were sequenced paired-end with 100 bp reads on an Illumina HiSeq2000. On the study's bioinformatics: SOAPnuke was used to process the raw data, with reads discarded if the reads contained adapters or uncalled bases, had a mean Phred below 15, or lacked an exact constant-primer or identifier match. High-quality paired reads were merged using COPE v1.2.5, and each unique nucleotide sequence was defined as a clonotype. Clonotypes were aligned to IMGT TRBV, TRBD and TRBJ reference segments using MiTCR v1.1. The analysis was restricted to V-J combinations with a frequency above 0.0001, which together covered 99.2% of the repertoires. The TCS score was defined as the ratio of F50 (clonal expansion) to E x V (chaos), calculated using BLOSUM62-based TCRdist between CDR3 peptides within each V-J. Welch's t-statistics and random forest reduced some 510 V-J features to 10 to 15, which were used in a naive Bayes classifier (R e1071). The public reads were run again by TCRdb, first through fastp at Q25 and then through MiXCR, and only productive beta chains were kept. Here each entry gathers all rows of one CDR3 protein and keeps the most common genes and DNA. TCRdb assigned the V and J calls; the authors' analysis was not used. Recorded for this sample are 300,000 to 350,000 distinct CDR3 sequences; approximately 14% of them occurred a single time. Of the sample, just under 25% is held by the ten largest clones.

A few counts support this clonotype. Its binding antigen is unknown. Base qualities are not recorded, but no much larger clone differs from it by a single base. A patient counted as having stable Graves' hyperthyroidism if no progression to ophthalmopathy occurred over 18 months of follow-up. The hyperthyroidism patients were between 18 and 65 years old and newly diagnosed, with a disease duration of less than 2 months. The study excluded patients with uncontrolled infections, other autoimmune diseases, pregnancy or lactation. Diagnoses were based on clinical symptoms, serum thyroxine and TRAb, thyroid ultrasound and orbital computed tomography. Ficoll-Paque density gradient centrifugation was used to isolate PBMCs from approximately 10 ml of fresh peripheral blood. Trizol reagent was used to extract total RNA, and RNA quality was then checked on an Agilent 2100 Bioanalyzer.

This sequence was found in a young woman with Graves' hyperthyroidism. The chain is assembled from TRBV19 and TRBJ2-2; no D gene can be assigned with confidence. Sequenced: blood. The CDR3 region reads CASSTARRGELFF. The sequence in DNA is TGTGCCAGTAGTACCGCTCGCCGGGGGGAGCTGTTTTTT.